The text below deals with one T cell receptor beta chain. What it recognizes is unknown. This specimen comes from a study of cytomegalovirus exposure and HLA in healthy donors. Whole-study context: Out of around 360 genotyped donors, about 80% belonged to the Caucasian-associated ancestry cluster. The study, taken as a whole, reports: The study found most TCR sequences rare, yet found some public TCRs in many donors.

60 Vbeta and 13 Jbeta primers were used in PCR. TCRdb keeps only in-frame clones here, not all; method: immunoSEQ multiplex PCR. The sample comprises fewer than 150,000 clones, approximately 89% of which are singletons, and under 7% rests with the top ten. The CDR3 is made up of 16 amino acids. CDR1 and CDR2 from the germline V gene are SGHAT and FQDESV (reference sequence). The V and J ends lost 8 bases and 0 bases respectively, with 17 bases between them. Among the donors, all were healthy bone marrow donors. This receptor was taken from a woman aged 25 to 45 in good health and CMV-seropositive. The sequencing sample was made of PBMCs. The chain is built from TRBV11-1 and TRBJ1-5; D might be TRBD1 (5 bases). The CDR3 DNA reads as TGTGCCAGCCTCATTCGGGGGAAGTATAGCAATCAGCCCCAGCATTTT. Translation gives CASLIRGKYSNQPQHF.